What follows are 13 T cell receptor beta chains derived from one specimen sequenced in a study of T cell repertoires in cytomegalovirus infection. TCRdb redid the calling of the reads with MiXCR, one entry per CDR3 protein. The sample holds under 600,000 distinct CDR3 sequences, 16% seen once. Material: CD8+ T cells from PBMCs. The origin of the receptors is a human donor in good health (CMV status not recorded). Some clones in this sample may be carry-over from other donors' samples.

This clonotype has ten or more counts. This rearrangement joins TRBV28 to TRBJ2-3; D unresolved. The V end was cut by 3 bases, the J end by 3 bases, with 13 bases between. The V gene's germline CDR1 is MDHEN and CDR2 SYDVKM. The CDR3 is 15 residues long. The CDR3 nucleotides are TGTGCCAGCAGTTTTATCAGTAAGAGGACAGATACGCAGTATTTT. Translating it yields CASSFISKRTDTQYF.

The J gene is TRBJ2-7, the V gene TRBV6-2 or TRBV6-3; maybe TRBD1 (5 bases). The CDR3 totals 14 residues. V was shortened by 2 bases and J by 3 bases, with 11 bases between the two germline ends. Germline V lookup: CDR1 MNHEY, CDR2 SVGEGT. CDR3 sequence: CASSYRGLLYEQYF. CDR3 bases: TGTGCCAGCAGTTACAGGGGTCTTCTCTACGAGCAGTACTTC.

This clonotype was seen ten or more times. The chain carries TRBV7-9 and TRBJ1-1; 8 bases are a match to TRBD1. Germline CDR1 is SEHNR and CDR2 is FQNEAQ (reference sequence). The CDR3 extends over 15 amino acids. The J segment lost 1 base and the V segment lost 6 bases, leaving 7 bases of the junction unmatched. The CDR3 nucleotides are TGTGCCAGCAGGGCAGACAGGGGACGGAACACTGAAGCTTTCTTT. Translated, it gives CASRADRGRNTEAFF.

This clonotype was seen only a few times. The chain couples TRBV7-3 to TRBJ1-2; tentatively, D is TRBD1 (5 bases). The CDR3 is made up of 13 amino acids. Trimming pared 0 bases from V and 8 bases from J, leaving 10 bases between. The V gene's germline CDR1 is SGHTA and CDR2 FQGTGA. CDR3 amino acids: CASSLTGEPGYTF. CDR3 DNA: TGTGCCAGCAGCTTAACAGGGGAACCGGGCTACACCTTC.

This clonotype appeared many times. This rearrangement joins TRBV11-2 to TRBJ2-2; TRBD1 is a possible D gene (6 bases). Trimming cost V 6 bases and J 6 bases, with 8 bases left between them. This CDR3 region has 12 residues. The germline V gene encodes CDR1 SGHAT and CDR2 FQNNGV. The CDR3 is CASSYRAGELFF. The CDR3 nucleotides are TGTGCCAGCAGTTACAGGGCCGGGGAGCTGTTTTTT.

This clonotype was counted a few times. CDR3 loop: CASSARGGLTYNEQFF. CDR3 sequence (DNA): TGTGCCAGCAGCGCTCGGGGGGGGTTAACCTACAATGAGCAGTTCTTC. The gene calls are TRBV5-8 and TRBJ2-1; 8 nucleotides align to TRBD2. The CDR3 spans 16 residues. Germline CDR1 SGHTS, CDR2 YDEGEE. Germline trimming cut 4 bases from V and 2 bases from J; bases unmatched to any gene: 8.

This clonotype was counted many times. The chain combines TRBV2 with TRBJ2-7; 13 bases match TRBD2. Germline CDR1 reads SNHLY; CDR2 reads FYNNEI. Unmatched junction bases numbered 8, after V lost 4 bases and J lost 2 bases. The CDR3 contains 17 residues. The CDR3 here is CASSGTSGGLAPYEQYF. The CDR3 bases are TGTGCCAGCAGTGGGACTAGCGGGGGCCTAGCTCCCTACGAGCAGTACTTC.

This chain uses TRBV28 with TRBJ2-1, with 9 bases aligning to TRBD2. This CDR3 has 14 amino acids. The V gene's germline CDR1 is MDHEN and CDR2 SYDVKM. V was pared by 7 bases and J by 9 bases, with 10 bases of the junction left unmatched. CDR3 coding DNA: TGTGCCAGCACCACAAGCGGGAGGAGGTTTGAGCAGTTCTTC. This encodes CASTTSGRRFEQFF.

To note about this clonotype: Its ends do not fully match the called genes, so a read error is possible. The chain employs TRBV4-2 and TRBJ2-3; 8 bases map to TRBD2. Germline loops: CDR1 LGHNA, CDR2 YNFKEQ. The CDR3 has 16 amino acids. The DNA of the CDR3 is TGTGCCAGCAGCCAAGAATGGCGGGGGGAGGAAGATATGCAGTATTTT. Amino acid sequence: CASSQEWRGEEDMQYF.

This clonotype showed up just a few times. CDR3 bases: TGTGCCAGCGTTTCTATTGACAGGGTCACGAGTGCCGGGGAGCTGTTTTTT. It is translated as CASVSIDRVTSAGELFF. The chain recombines TRBV6-6 with TRBJ2-2, with 7 bases matching TRBD1. V lost 8 bases, J lost 6 bases, and 18 bases stayed unmatched. CDR3 size: 17 residues. Germline V CDR1 and CDR2: MNHNY, SVGAGI (reference sequence).

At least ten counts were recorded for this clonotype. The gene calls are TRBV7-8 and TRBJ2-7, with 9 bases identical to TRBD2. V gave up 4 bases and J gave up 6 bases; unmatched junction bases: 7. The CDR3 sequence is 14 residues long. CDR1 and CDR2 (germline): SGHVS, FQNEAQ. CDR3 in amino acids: CASSSGLAMGEQYF. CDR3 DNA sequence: TGTGCCAGCAGCTCGGGACTAGCTATGGGCGAGCAGTACTTC.

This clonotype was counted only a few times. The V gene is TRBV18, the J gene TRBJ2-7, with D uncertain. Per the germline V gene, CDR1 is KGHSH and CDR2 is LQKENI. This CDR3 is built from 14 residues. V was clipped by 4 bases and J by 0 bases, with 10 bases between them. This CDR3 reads CASSREDGSYEQYF. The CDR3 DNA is TGTGCCAGCTCACGGGAAGACGGCTCCTACGAGCAGTACTTC.

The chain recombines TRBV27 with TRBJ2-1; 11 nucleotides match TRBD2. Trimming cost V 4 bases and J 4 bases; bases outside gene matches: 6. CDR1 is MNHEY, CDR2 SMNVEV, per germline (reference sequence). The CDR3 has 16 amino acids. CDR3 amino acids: CASSSGTSGQYNEQFF. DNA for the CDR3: TGTGCCAGCAGTTCAGGGACTAGCGGCCAGTACAATGAGCAGTTCTTC.